The 3 T cell receptor beta chains below all came from one sample that was sequenced in a study of post-analysis software for immune sequencing data. Their antigens are not known. General study findings and limits: Patients used about five TRBV segments, including TRBV5-6, TRBV5-1 and TRBV20-1, more often than controls.

Every TCR beta cDNA library bore unique molecular identifiers. TCRdb processed the PCR reads anew with MiXCR; each CDR3 protein has one entry. The sample lists approximately 730,000 distinct CDR3 sequences; 35% to 55% were seen once. Sequencing was carried out using blood. All receptors come from a girl between 5 and 17 years old with multiple sclerosis.

This clonotype was observed a few times. This chain connects TRBV7-9 to TRBJ1-4; D might be TRBD1 (5 bases). V shed 1 base and J shed 7 bases, with 16 bases lying between them. Germline V gives CDR1 SEHNR, CDR2 FQNEAQ (reference sequence). The CDR3 runs 16 residues. CDR3 sequence reads: CASSLGFGASGEKLFF. Here the CDR3 DNA reads TGTGCCAGCAGCTTAGGGTTCGGGGCTTCGGGTGAAAAACTGTTTTTT.

This clonotype was detected only once. The CDR3: CASSYSKLAGAETQYF. In DNA form, the CDR3 reads TGTGCCAGCAGTTACTCGAAGCTAGCGGGAGCAGAGACCCAGTACTTC. V gene TRBV6-2 or TRBV6-3 combines with J gene TRBJ2-5; 10 nucleotides line up with TRBD2. This CDR3 spans 16 amino acids. J was trimmed by 4 bases and V by 0 bases; bases with no gene match: 5. From germline, CDR1 is MNHEY and CDR2 SVGEGT.

V is TRBV20-1 and J is TRBJ1-1; no clear D gene. Trimming pared 6 bases from V and 0 bases from J, leaving 17 bases between. From germline, CDR1 is DFQATT and CDR2 SNEGSKA (reference sequence). The CDR3 contains 15 residues. The CDR3 sequence is CSAYASQGMNTEAFF. The CDR3, as DNA: TGCAGTGCCTACGCATCACAAGGGATGAACACTGAAGCTTTCTTT.